These T cell receptor beta chains were read from a single sample in a study of T cell repertoires in ileal Crohn's disease. TCRdb's table, derived via immunoSEQ multiplex PCR, lists solely in-frame clones and lacks some. The table includes approximately 14,000 clones, about 90% detected once. The sample consisted of ileal tissue. The receptors originated from an adult with Crohn's disease. CDR3s include the opening cysteine and the closing phenylalanine or tryptophan. A row's size may be missing; if present it is once, few, many or a size class.

j_call v_call clone_size cdr3_aa
TRBJ1-5 TRBV19 NA CASSDPGQVYTSNQPQHF
TRBJ2-7 TRBV7-9 NA CASSTTGGYEQYF
TRBJ2-3 TRBV5-5 NA CASSLDVGDTITDTQYF
TRBJ1-5 TRBV7-9 NA CASSLDRANQPQHF
TRBJ1-1 TRBV2 NA CASSELGHQNTEAFF
TRBJ2-1 TRBV23-1 NA CASSQSVGSYNEQFF
TRBJ1-5 TRBV19 NA CASTGTGGNQPQHF
TRBJ2-7 TRBV30 NA CAWTRDSSYEQYF
TRBJ2-7 TRBV10-2 few CASRLAGTSAYEQYF
TRBJ2-1 TRBV5-1 NA CASSLGLAGGHNEQFF
TRBJ2-2 TRBV19 NA CASSINRDNTGELFF
TRBJ2-1 TRBV29-1 NA CSGGQGRYNEQFF
TRBJ2-7 TRBV12-5 NA CASGLVPGQGAPQYF
TRBJ1-5 TRBV2 few CASSGMTGGIQPQHF
TRBJ2-2 TRBV2 few CASSYTNTGELFF
TRBJ2-5 TRBV4-1 NA CASSQPMGLAGGRETQYF
TRBJ2-7 TRBV27 NA CASSLMGQGPYEQYF
TRBJ1-1 TRBV9 once CASSVGGVLGNTEAFF
TRBJ1-6 TRBV27 NA CASSSTYNSPLHF
TRBJ2-1 TRBV25-1 NA CASSESGSEQFF
TRBJ2-5 TRBV7-6 NA CASSEMASQETQYF
TRBJ1-1 TRBV18 NA CASSQTTGNTEAFF
TRBJ1-1 TRBV13 NA CASSLTRQGVGNTEAFF
TRBJ2-3 TRBV30 NA CAWSRLRGGTDTQYF
TRBJ1-3 TRBV18 NA CASSLDSEGNTIYF
TRBJ1-6 TRBV6-1 NA CASSDQGYNSPLHF
TRBJ2-1 TRBV7-3 NA CASSLNTGSYNEQFF
TRBJ2-7 TRBV9 NA CASSVGAQGAYEQYF
TRBJ1-6 TRBV11-2 NA CASSLDSFGGSYNSPLHF
TRBJ1-1 TRBV5-1 NA CASSTTGTGLKWRVLNTEAFF
TRBJ1-1 TRBV29-1 NA CSATRRETTEAFF
TRBJ2-1 TRBV6-6 NA CASSPSSYNEQFF
TRBJ1-2 TRBV5-1 NA CASSPGQVYGYTF
TRBJ1-5 TRBV19 NA CASVGQHNQPQHF
TRBJ2-1 TRBV10-3 NA CAISENSLAGGRNEQFF
TRBJ2-2 TRBV6-1 few CASREGRNTGELFF
TRBJ2-1 TRBV5-4 NA CASSFPSGSSYNEQFF
TRBJ2-7 TRBV28 NA CASSLSLSSYEQYF
TRBJ2-7 TRBV7-3 few CASSHTPRGLDEQYF
TRBJ2-7 TRBV5-1 NA CASSLGDRDHEQYF
TRBJ2-1 TRBV6-1 NA CASSEKDRAGNEQFF
TRBJ2-3 TRBV2 NA CASSEALTSSFPDTQYF
TRBJ2-7 TRBV18 few CASSPGGPYEQYF
TRBJ1-6 TRBV5-1 NA CASSPSRGSSYNSPLHF
TRBJ2-3 TRBV9 few CASSGILAGGVDTQYF
NA TRBV27 NA CASSLVTGTFYEQYF
TRBJ1-1 TRBV6-5 few CASSDPGSTEAFF
TRBJ2-3 TRBV5-1 NA CASRASGSDTDTQYF
TRBJ1-1 TRBV11-2 NA CASSLPQGNEVF
TRBJ1-5 TRBV6-5 NA CASSSRDRGGNQPQHF
TRBJ2-3 TRBV9 few CASSPTGGGTDTQYF